A single sample gave rise to the 16 T cell receptor beta chains below, sequenced in a study of diagnostic markers for celiac disease. TCRdb re-called the reads and catalogs CDR3 proteins one per entry, DNA excluded. This table lists about 2,000 distinct CDR3 sequences. What was sequenced was either unsorted cells or a sorted T cell fraction (not recorded which). These TCRs come from a human donor. This table probably holds off-target reads from a library built for another chain.

This chain joins TRBV20-1 and TRBJ2-1; TCRdb returns TRBD1, unconfirmable since there is no DNA. Germline CDR1 reads DFQATT; CDR2 reads SNEGSKA (reference sequence). This CDR3 is 15 amino acids long. This CDR3 reads CSARDHGGGNNEQFF.

This clonotype registers large by frequency. The CDR3 spells CASSRERSGGANEQFF. V gene TRBV4-2 combines with J gene TRBJ2-1; the TCRdb call, TRBD1, lacks DNA for checking. CDR1 and CDR2 from the germline V gene are LGHNA and YNFKEQ. CDR3 length: 16 amino acids.

The gene calls are TRBV7-9 and TRBJ2-7; TCRdb's assignment of TRBD2 cannot be checked, as there is no DNA. Germline CDR1 is SEHNR and CDR2 is FQNEAQ (reference sequence). The CDR3 runs 13 residues. CDR3 amino acids: CASSPGLVYEQYF.

The rearrangement uses TRBV7-8 and TRBJ1-5. The CDR3 spans 13 residues. CDR1 is SGHVS, CDR2 FQNEAQ, per germline. CDR3 in amino acids: CASSLYAGQPQHF. Full variable domain (missing parts from reference TRBV7-8 and TRBJ1-5): GAGVSQSPRYKVAKRGQDVALRCDPISGHVSLFWYQQALGQGPEFLTYFQNEAQLDKSGLPSDRFFAERPEGSVSTLKIQRTQQEDSAVYLCASSLYAGQPQHFGDGTRLSIL.

This clonotype is medium-sized by frequency. The rearrangement links TRBV20-1 to TRBJ1-2; without DNA, the TCRdb call of TRBD1 cannot be checked. Germline values: CDR1 DFQATT, CDR2 SNEGSKA (reference sequence). CDR3 size: 14 residues. The CDR3 is CSASGTGNNYGYTF.

Judged by frequency, this clonotype is medium-sized. This chain joins TRBV5-1 and TRBJ1-1; checking the TCRdb D call of TRBD1 is not possible without DNA. CDR1 and CDR2 (germline): SGHRS, YFSETQ. The CDR3 length is 12 residues. Here the CDR3 reads CASSLDRYEAFF.

The chain is built from TRBV4-1 and TRBJ2-5; TCRdb designates TRBD1, a call that cannot be tested without DNA. CDR3 length: 14 amino acids. Per germline, CDR1 MGHRA and CDR2 YSYEKL. CDR3 loop: CASSPRLRDETQYF.

V and J are TRBV7-2 and TRBJ1-5; TCRdb picks TRBD1, but there is no DNA to check that call. In germline, CDR1 is SGHTA, CDR2 FQGNSA. This CDR3 has 15 residues. The CDR3 loop reads CASSFQGHSNQPQHF.

The chain couples TRBV12-3 or TRBV12-4 to TRBJ1-6. CDR3 length equals 15 residues. CDR3 sequence: CASSFGGSYNSPLHF.

This clonotype counts as large by frequency. The chain has TRBV7-2 and TRBJ1-5; TCRdb outputs TRBD1, but without DNA this stays unchecked. The CDR3 has 17 amino acids. Germline V gene lookup returns CDR1 SGHTA and CDR2 FQGNSA. CDR3 sequence reads: CASSFTGTGGGNQPQHF. Using reference TRBV7-2 and TRBJ1-5 for the parts outside the CDR3, the full variable domain is GAGVSQSPSNKVTEKGKDVELRCDPISGHTALYWYRQSLGQGLEFLIYFQGNSAPDKSGLPSDRFSAERTGGSVSTLTIQRTQQEDSAVYLCASSFTGTGGGNQPQHFGDGTRLSIL.

The rearrangement links TRBV7-2 to TRBJ1-1. The CDR3 length is 13 residues. Germline CDR1 SGHTA, CDR2 FQGNSA. The CDR3 sequence: CASSLSMNTEAFF.

This clonotype is labeled medium-sized (0.01 to 0.1%) based on frequency. This rearrangement joins TRBV28 to TRBJ2-7; TCRdb proposes TRBD2, but this gene call is untestable without DNA. The CDR3 covers 14 residues. Germline assignment: CDR1 MDHEN and CDR2 SYDVKM. CDR3 region: CASSLGAGVSEQYF.

The chain carries TRBV11-2 and TRBJ2-1. The CDR3 consists of 12 residues. Per germline, CDR1 SGHAT and CDR2 FQNNGV. The CDR3 reads CASSLEYNEQFF.

V usage is TRBV5-4 and J usage is TRBJ2-3; TCRdb's D call, TRBD2, is unchecked because there is no DNA. This CDR3 comprises 18 residues. Germline V lookup: CDR1 SGHNT, CDR2 YYREEE (reference sequence). The CDR3 loop reads CASSLSPLASRLTDTQYF.

By frequency, this clonotype registers large. The chain couples TRBV5-4 to TRBJ2-1; with no DNA, the TCRdb D assignment of TRBD1 cannot be verified. Germline-derived CDR1 and CDR2 are SGHNT and YYREEE (reference sequence). The CDR3 totals 15 residues. CDR3 protein: CASSLEGGPRNEQFF. The full variable domain, rest sourced from reference TRBV5-4 and TRBJ2-1, is ETGVTQSPTHLIKTRGQQVTLRCSSQSGHNTVSWYQQALGQGPQFIFQYYREEENGRGNFPPRFSGLQFPNYSSELNVNALELDDSALYLCASSLEGGPRNEQFFGPGTRLTVL.

This sequence joins TRBV6-2 or TRBV6-3 and TRBJ1-1; checking the TCRdb D call of TRBD1 is not possible without DNA. Germline CDR1 reads MNHEY; CDR2 reads SVGEGT. This CDR3 contains 12 residues. CDR3 protein: CASAHTGRGAFF.